The next 10 T cell receptor beta chains were all read from a single sample in a study of shared clonotypes between healthy human individuals. Clones were read by immunoSEQ multiplex PCR, and TCRdb kept only the in-frame ones, dropping some. The table lists about 680,000 clones, around 73% of them singletons. Sequencing was performed on memory CD4+ T cells sorted from blood. Subset defined: CD45RA-negative fraction. The receptors stem from a woman under 40 in good health.

The chain joins TRBV4-2 to TRBJ2-7, with D possibly TRBD1 on 5 matching bases. Germline CDR1 is LGHNA and CDR2 is YNFKEQ. Between the trimmed V and J ends, which lost 0 bases and 2 bases, there was a span of 11 bases. CDR3 length equals 15 residues. CDR3 residues: CASSQDTGLPYEQYF. In nucleotides, the CDR3 is TGTGCCAGCAGCCAAGATACAGGTCTACCCTACGAGCAGTACTTC.

The V gene is TRBV2, the J gene TRBJ2-7; 7 bases map to TRBD2. The CDR3 has 14 amino acids. Trimming removed 1 base from V and 5 bases from J; junction bases left unmatched: 5. Germline V gene sequence: CDR1 SNHLY, CDR2 FYNNEI. CDR3 nucleotides: TGTGCCAGCAGTGAAGACCGACTAGCCCACGAGCAGTACTTC. It encodes CASSEDRLAHEQYF.

The V call is TRBV6-1, the J call TRBJ2-3; 8 bases are a match to TRBD1. CDR1 MNHNS and CDR2 SASEGT come from the germline V gene. The CDR3 is 15 residues long. Trimming removed 3 bases from V and 6 bases from J; junction bases left unmatched: 8. CDR3 nucleotide sequence: TGTGCCAGCAGTGATCGACAGGGGCTGGGGGATACGCAGTATTTT. Its protein product is CASSDRQGLGDTQYF.

The chain carries TRBV5-1 and TRBJ2-7; 13 bases fit TRBD2. CDR3 size: 16 residues. From germline, CDR1 is SGHRS and CDR2 YFSETQ. Trimming removed 0 bases from V and 5 bases from J; junction bases left unmatched: 5. The CDR3 sequence: CASSLEVTSGRNEQYF. The CDR3 DNA reads TGCGCCAGCAGCTTGGAGGTGACTAGCGGGAGGAACGAGCAGTACTTC.

This rearrangement joins TRBV5-5 to TRBJ2-3; 12 nucleotides agree with TRBD2. This CDR3 spans 14 amino acids. CDR1 is SGHKS, CDR2 YYEKEE, per germline (reference sequence). V lost 4 bases, J lost 5 bases, and 2 bases stayed unmatched. The CDR3 is CASSVLAGGDTQYF. The CDR3 bases are TGTGCCAGCAGCGTACTAGCGGGGGGAGATACGCAGTATTTT.

This chain uses TRBV5-1 with TRBJ1-4, with 7 positions matching TRBD1. This CDR3 comprises 13 residues. V shed 3 bases and J 7 bases; nucleotides not matched to a gene: 3. In germline, CDR1 is SGHRS, CDR2 YFSETQ. CDR3 nucleotide sequence: TGCGCCAGCAGCTCAAGGACAGGTGAAAAACTGTTTTTT. This translates into CASSSRTGEKLFF.

The chain links TRBV28 to TRBJ2-5; unclear D gene. Germline V gives CDR1 MDHEN, CDR2 SYDVKM. Between the trimmed V and J ends, which lost 3 bases and 5 bases, there was a span of 7 bases. The CDR3 runs 12 residues. The CDR3 region is CASSFGVETQYF. The CDR3 DNA is TGTGCCAGCAGTTTTGGTGTGGAGACCCAGTACTTC.

Note on this clone: Other DNA variants within this sample encode the same CDR3. The chain has TRBV6-1 and TRBJ1-5; D not resolved. CDR3 length: 14 amino acids. V dropped 8 bases and J dropped 0 bases, with 11 bases sitting between them. Germline values: CDR1 MNHNS, CDR2 SASEGT. The CDR3 region is CASSGIYSNQPQHF. The DNA of the CDR3 is TGTGCCAGCTCTGGGATTTATAGCAATCAGCCCCAGCATTTT.

J is TRBJ2-7 and V is TRBV6-4, with TRBD1 matching 7 bases. CDR1 is MRHNA, CDR2 SNTAGT, per germline. Losses at the gene ends were 10 bases for V and 3 bases for J; bases not matched to a gene: 6. The CDR3 extends over 12 amino acids. CDR3 region: CAIKGDSYEQYF. The DNA of the CDR3 is TGTGCCATCAAGGGGGACAGCTACGAGCAGTACTTC.

The chain carries TRBV18 and TRBJ1-3, with D tentatively TRBD1 (6 bases). With the DNA end fitting TRBJ1-5 better, the J assignment may be wrong. The germline V gene encodes CDR1 KGHSH and CDR2 LQKENI. The CDR3 totals 14 residues. This CDR3 reads CASSPGTTGHPQHF. The CDR3 region has the DNA TGTGCCAGCTCCCCCGGGACAACCGGACACCCCCAGCATTTT.